Described below is a single TCR beta chain sequence and its context. Its antigen is as yet unknown. This sample was taken from a study of shared clonotypes between healthy human individuals. Whole-study findings and limits: Sequencing depth was predicted to influence how clonotypes are shared among donors. Several donors had around 5.5% of their naive CD4 clonotypes in common. Exclusively blood specimens were collected; tissue repertoires likely differ.

The repertoire was sequenced with immunoSEQ multiplex PCR; TCRdb's copy has only in-frame clones and lacks some. The sample yields some 500,000 clones, 90% to 96% seen once. Source material: naive CD4+ T cells sorted from blood. Subset noted: CD45RA+ positively selected. This sequence was found in a woman younger than 45 in good health.

The DNA of the CDR3 is TGTGCCAGTAGTACTGGACAGGGGAGCTATAGCAATCAGCCCCAGCATTTT. This sequence encodes CASSTGQGSYSNQPQHF. V usage is TRBV19 and J usage is TRBJ1-5, with 9 nucleotides matching TRBD1. CDR1 is LNHDA, CDR2 SQIVND, per germline (reference sequence). The CDR3 runs 17 residues. With 4 bases clipped from V and 0 bases from J, the junction kept 7 bases outside the gene matches.